This TCR beta chain was sequenced during a study of radiation and T cells in renal cell carcinoma. Germline trimming cut 2 bases from V and 2 bases from J; bases unmatched to any gene: 1. The CDR3 length is 15 residues. The germline V gene encodes CDR1 MRHNA and CDR2 SNTAGT. Time point here: blood 4 weeks post-SBRT, at nephrectomy. Treatment meaning: 15 Gy SBRT to primary tumor, nephrectomy 4 weeks later. The method was immunoSEQ multiplex PCR; TCRdb's version includes in-frame clones alone and lacks a portion of them. The sample lists just over 95,000 clones, roughly 84% occurring once. The chain has TRBV6-4 and TRBJ2-3; 10 bases agree with TRBD2. The source was blood, collected from a patient whose treatment included radiotherapy and nephrectomy. This clonotype originated in a man aged 55 to 70 with renal cell carcinoma. DNA of the CDR3: TGTGCCAGCAGTGACAGCGGGAGGGCCACAGATACGCAGTATTTT. Encoded protein: CASSDSGRATDTQYF.